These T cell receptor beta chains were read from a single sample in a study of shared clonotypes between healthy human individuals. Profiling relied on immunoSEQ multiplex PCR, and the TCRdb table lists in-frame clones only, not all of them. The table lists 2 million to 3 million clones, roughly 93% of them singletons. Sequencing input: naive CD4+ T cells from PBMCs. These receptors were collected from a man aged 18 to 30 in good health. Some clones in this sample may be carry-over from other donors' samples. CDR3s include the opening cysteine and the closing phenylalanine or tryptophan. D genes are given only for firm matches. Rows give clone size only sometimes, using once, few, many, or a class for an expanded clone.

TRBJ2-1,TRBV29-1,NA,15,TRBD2,CSVDAAGGYYNEQFF,TGCAGCGTTGACGCCGCGGGAGGTTACTACAATGAGCAGTTCTTC
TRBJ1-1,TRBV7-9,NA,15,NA,CASSKPPGRARSAFF,TGTGCCAGCAGCAAACCACCGGGACGCGCAAGATCAGCTTTCTTT
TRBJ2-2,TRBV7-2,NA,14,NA,CASSEYRNTGELFF,TGTGCCAGCAGCGAATACAGGAACACCGGGGAGCTGTTTTTT
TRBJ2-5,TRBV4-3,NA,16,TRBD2,CASSQQAGPLGETQYF,TGCGCCAGCAGCCAGCAAGCGGGACCCCTTGGAGAGACCCAGTACTTC
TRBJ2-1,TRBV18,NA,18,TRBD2,CASSPGLAGSLLGNEQFF,TGTGCCAGCTCACCGGGACTAGCGGGCTCCTTGTTGGGTAATGAGCAGTTCTTC
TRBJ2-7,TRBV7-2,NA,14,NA,CASSLRTSFSEQYF,TGTGCCAGCAGCTTAAGAACTAGCTTTAGCGAGCAGTACTTC
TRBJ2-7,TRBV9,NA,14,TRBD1,CASSARGTDYEQYF,TGTGCCAGCAGCGCCAGAGGGACAGACTACGAGCAGTACTTC
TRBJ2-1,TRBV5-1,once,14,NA,CASTLVAVNNEQFF,TGTGCCAGCACCCTTGTCGCAGTGAACAATGAGCAGTTCTTC
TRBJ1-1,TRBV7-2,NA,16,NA,CASSPQPLGMSTEAFF,TGTGCCAGCAGTCCACAGCCTCTCGGCATGAGCACTGAAGCTTTCTTT
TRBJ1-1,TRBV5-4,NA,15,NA,CASSSHPGGDTEAFF,TGTGCCAGCAGCTCCCACCCGGGAGGAGACACTGAAGCTTTCTTT
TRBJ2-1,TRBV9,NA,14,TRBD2,CASAWTSVYNEQFF,TGTGCCAGCGCATGGACTAGCGTATACAATGAGCAGTTCTTC
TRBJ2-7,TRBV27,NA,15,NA,CASSPRAFPMSEQYF,TGTGCCAGCAGTCCCCGTGCTTTTCCCATGTCCGAGCAGTACTTC
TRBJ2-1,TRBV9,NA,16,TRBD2,CASSSTSGSSYNEQFF,TGTGCCAGCAGCTCCACTAGCGGAAGCTCCTACAATGAGCAGTTCTTC
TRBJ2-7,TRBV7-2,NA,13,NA,CASSLIGRYEQYF,TGTGCCAGCAGCCTGATAGGGAGGTACGAGCAGTACTTC
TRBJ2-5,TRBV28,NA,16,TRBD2,CASSLGGYRKQETQYF,TGTGCCAGCAGTTTGGGGGGGTACAGAAAACAAGAGACCCAGTACTTC
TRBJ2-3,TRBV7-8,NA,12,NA,CASSLSTDTQYF,TGTGCCAGCAGCTTAAGCACAGATACGCAGTATTTT
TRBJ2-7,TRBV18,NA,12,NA,CASSPGIYEQYF,TGTGCCAGCTCACCAGGAATATACGAGCAGTACTTC
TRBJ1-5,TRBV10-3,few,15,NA,CAIAGSGGSNQPQHF,TGTGCCATCGCTGGCAGCGGGGGTAGCAATCAGCCCCAGCATTTT
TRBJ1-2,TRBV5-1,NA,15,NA,CASSLVPPPGNGYTF,TGCGCCAGCAGCTTGGTCCCCCCTCCGGGGAACGGCTACACCTTC
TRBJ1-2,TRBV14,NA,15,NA,CASSQENKSRYGYTF,TGTGCCAGCAGCCAAGAGAACAAGTCGAGATATGGCTACACCTTC
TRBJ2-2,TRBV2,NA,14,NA,CASSFGLNTGELFF,TGTGCCAGCAGTTTCGGGTTAAACACCGGGGAGCTGTTTTTT
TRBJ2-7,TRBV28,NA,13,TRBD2,CASGLAASYEQYF,TGTGCCAGCGGACTAGCGGCTTCCTACGAGCAGTACTTC
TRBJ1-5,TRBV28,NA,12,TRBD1,CASQDRGQPQHF,TGTGCCAGCCAGGACAGGGGCCAGCCCCAGCATTTT
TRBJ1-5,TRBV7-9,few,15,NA,CASSLAGSPNQPQHF,TGTGCCAGCAGCTTAGCAGGTTCCCCCAATCAGCCCCAGCATTTT
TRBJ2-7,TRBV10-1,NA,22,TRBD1,CASNIRDRGPPDTSGSTYEQYF,TGCGCCAGCAACATCCGGGACAGGGGGCCCCCAGATACTAGCGGGTCCACGTACGAGCAGTACTTC
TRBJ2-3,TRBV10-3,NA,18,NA,CAISESYGGATPPDTQYF,TGTGCCATCAGTGAGTCCTATGGGGGAGCTACCCCGCCGGATACGCAGTATTTT
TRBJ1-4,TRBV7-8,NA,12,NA,CASSLGGEKLFF,TGTGCCAGCAGCCTGGGAGGTGAAAAACTGTTTTTT
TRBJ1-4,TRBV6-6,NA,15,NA,CASRPTQGWNEKLFF,TGTGCCAGCAGGCCAACCCAGGGATGGAATGAAAAACTGTTTTTT
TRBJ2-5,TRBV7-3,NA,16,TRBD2,CASSPKPGTSSETQYF,TGTGCCAGCAGCCCCAAACCAGGGACTAGTAGTGAGACCCAGTACTTC
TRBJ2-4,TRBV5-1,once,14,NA,CASSLDSVKNIQYF,TGCGCCAGCAGCTTAGACAGCGTTAAAAACATTCAGTACTTC
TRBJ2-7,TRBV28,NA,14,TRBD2,CASRQAGALTQQYF,TGTGCCAGCAGACAAGCGGGGGCTCTGACCCAGCAGTACTTC
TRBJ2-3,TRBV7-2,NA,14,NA,CASSGQSSTDTQYF,TGTGCCAGCAGCGGACAATCTAGCACAGATACGCAGTATTTT
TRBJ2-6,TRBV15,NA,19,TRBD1,CATSRVPGQGSSGANVLTF,TGTGCCACCAGCAGAGTTCCAGGACAGGGAAGCTCTGGGGCCAACGTCCTGACTTTC
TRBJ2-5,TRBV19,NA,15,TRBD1,CASSPPRQGPETQYF,TGTGCCAGTAGTCCACCGAGACAGGGGCCGGAGACCCAGTACTTC
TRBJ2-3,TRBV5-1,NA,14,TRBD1,CASSEGQGWDTQYF,TGCGCCAGCAGCGAGGGACAGGGTTGGGATACGCAGTATTTT
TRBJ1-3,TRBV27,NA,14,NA,CASSLIQDGDTIYF,TGTGCCAGCAGTTTAATACAGGACGGGGACACCATATATTTT
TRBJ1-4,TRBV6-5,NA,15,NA,CASSAPPPSDEKLFF,TGTGCCAGCAGCGCCCCCCCTCCCTCGGATGAAAAACTGTTTTTT
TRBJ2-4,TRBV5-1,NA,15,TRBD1,CASSPRLTGSNIQYF,TGCGCCAGCAGCCCCCGATTGACAGGGTCAAACATTCAGTACTTC
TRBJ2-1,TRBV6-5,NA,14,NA,CASSQRDPRNEQFF,TGTGCCAGCAGCCAACGGGACCCACGGAATGAGCAGTTCTTC
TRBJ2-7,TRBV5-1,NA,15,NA,CASSLEAGSSYEQYF,TGCGCCAGCAGCTTGGAGGCAGGGAGCTCCTACGAGCAGTACTTC
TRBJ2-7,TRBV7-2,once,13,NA,CASSLALRYEQYF,TGTGCCAGCAGCTTAGCGCTCAGATACGAGCAGTACTTC
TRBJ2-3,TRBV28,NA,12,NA,CASRPTTDTQYF,TGTGCCAGCAGGCCCACCACAGATACGCAGTATTTT
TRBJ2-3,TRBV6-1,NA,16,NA,CASSGRGGTFTDTQYF,TGTGCCAGCAGTGGGCGGGGCGGGACGTTCACAGATACGCAGTATTTT
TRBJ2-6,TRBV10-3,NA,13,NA,CAIGHAGANVLTF,TGTGCCATCGGGCATGCTGGGGCCAACGTCCTGACTTTC
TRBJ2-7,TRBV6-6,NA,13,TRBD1,CASTDRANYEQYF,TGTGCCAGCACGGACAGGGCTAACTACGAGCAGTACTTC
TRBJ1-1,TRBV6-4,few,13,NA,CASSGQMGTEAFF,TGTGCCAGCAGTGGACAGATGGGCACTGAAGCTTTCTTT
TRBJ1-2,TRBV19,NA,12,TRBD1,CATHGTGVGYTF,TGTGCCACACACGGGACAGGGGTCGGCTACACCTTC
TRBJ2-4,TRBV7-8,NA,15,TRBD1,CASSRDRARTDIQYF,TGTGCCAGCAGCAGAGACAGGGCGAGGACGGACATTCAGTACTTC
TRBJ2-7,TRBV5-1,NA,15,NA,CASRTEPGEFYEQYF,TGCGCCAGCAGGACTGAGCCAGGAGAATTTTACGAGCAGTACTTC
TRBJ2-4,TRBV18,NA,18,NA,CASSPLVLVGGAGNIQYF,TGTGCCAGCTCACCTCTAGTGTTGGTTGGGGGAGCTGGGAACATTCAGTACTTC
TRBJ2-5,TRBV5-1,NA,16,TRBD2,CASSSRTSGAGVTQYF,TGCGCCAGCAGCTCAAGGACTAGCGGGGCAGGTGTCACCCAGTACTTC
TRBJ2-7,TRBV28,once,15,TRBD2,CASSDWTSGSYEQYF,TGTGCCAGCAGCGATTGGACTAGCGGCTCCTACGAGCAGTACTTC